One sample yielded the 2 T cell receptor beta chains listed below, sequenced in a study of blood T cell repertoires in COVID-19. Produced via immunoSEQ multiplex PCR; TCRdb's table is partial and in-frame only. The repertoire consists of about 300,000 clones, with 87% occurring once and the leading ten covering under 6%. The sequencing input was PBMCs or T cells enriched from blood (not recorded which). The receptors shown here come from a woman in her twenties or thirties who had recovered from COVID-19.

The rearrangement links TRBV27 to TRBJ2-1, with D perhaps TRBD1 (7 bases). In germline, CDR1 is MNHEY, CDR2 SMNVEV (reference sequence). Between the trimmed V and J ends, which lost 4 bases and 7 bases, there was a span of 17 bases. This CDR3 region has 15 residues. As DNA, the CDR3 is TGTGCCAGCAGTTCCCGGAGGGGGCTAGGGAATGAGCAGTTCTTC. Amino acid sequence: CASSSRRGLGNEQFF.

The rearrangement uses TRBV4-1 and TRBJ1-2, with 9 bases aligning to TRBD1. The germline V gene has CDR1 MGHRA and CDR2 YSYEKL. V lost 2 bases and J lost 8; bases outside the gene matches: 9. The CDR3 covers 15 residues. The CDR3, as DNA: TGCGCCAGCAGCCAAATGAACAGGGGGCTCGAAGGCTACACCTTC. This encodes CASSQMNRGLEGYTF.